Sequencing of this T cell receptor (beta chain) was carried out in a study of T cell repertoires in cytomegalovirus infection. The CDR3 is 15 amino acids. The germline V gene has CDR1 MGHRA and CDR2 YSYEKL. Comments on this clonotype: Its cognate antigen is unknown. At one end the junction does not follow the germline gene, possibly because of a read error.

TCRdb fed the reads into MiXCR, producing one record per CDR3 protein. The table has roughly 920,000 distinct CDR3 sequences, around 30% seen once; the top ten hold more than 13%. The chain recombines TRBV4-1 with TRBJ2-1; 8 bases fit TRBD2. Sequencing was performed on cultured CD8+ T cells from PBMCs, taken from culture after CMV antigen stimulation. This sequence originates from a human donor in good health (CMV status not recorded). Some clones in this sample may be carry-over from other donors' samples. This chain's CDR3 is CAGSHGRGGSNEQFF. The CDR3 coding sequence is TGCGCCGGCAGCCATGGTCGGGGGGGATCTAATGAGCAGTTCTTC.